This T cell receptor beta chain is drawn from a study of blood T cell repertoires in COVID-19. With 0 bases clipped from V and 7 bases from J, the junction kept 5 bases outside the gene matches. Germline CDR1 is LNHDA and CDR2 is SQIVND (reference sequence). The CDR3 runs 15 residues. Profiling relied on immunoSEQ multiplex PCR, and the TCRdb table lists in-frame clones only, not all of them. Counted here are more than 35,000 clones, about 80% occurring once; the ten biggest clones make up over 15%. What was sequenced was peripheral blood. The V call is TRBV19, the J call TRBJ2-1; 8 bases are a match to TRBD1. The sequence was obtained from a man between 65 and 85 years old with acute or convalescent COVID-19. The CDR3 reads CASSIEAGGGNEQFF. The CDR3, as DNA: TGTGCCAGTAGTATAGAGGCAGGGGGCGGGAATGAGCAGTTCTTC. The whole variable domain, remainder taken from reference TRBV19 and TRBJ2-1, is DGGITQSPKYLFRKEGQNVTLSCEQNLNHDAMYWYRQDPGQGLRLIYYSQIVNDFQKGDIAEGYSVSREKKESFPLTVTSAQKNPTAFYLCASSIEAGGGNEQFFGPGTRLTVL.